These 20 T cell receptor beta chains share one sample of origin, sequenced in a study of blood T cell repertoires in COVID-19. The table came from immunoSEQ multiplex PCR; TCRdb's copy has only in-frame clones and leaves some out. The table lists around 130,000 clones, about 86% of them singletons. The specimen sequenced was PBMCs or T cells enriched from blood (not recorded which). Receptor source: a middle-aged man with acute COVID-19.

The rearrangement uses TRBV6-5 and TRBJ2-5; maybe TRBD2 (7 bases). The V and J ends lost 4 bases and 4 bases respectively, with 19 bases between them. From germline, CDR1 is MNHEY and CDR2 SVGAGI. This CDR3 has 16 residues. This chain's CDR3 is CASSSPFAGAGETQYF. CDR3 in DNA: TGTGCCAGCAGTTCCCCCTTTGCGGGGGCGGGAGAGACCCAGTACTTC.

The chain has TRBV19 and TRBJ2-1; 7 nucleotides agree with TRBD1. This CDR3 region has 16 residues. In germline, CDR1 is LNHDA, CDR2 SQIVND (reference sequence). V shed 4 bases and J 2 bases; nucleotides not matched to a gene: 8. This CDR3 is CASSRAGTAAYNEQFF. The CDR3 nucleotides are TGTGCCAGTAGTAGAGCCGGGACAGCGGCCTACAATGAGCAGTTCTTC.

The chain has TRBV5-1 and TRBJ2-7; D is perhaps TRBD1 (6 bases). Germline CDR1 SGHRS, CDR2 YFSETQ. This CDR3 is built from 15 residues. The V and J ends lost 4 bases and 7 bases respectively, with 21 bases between them. Here the CDR3 reads CASSPFPGDQGEQYF. The CDR3, as DNA: TGCGCCAGCAGCCCGTTCCCAGGGGACCAGGGTGAGCAGTACTTC.

The V and J genes are TRBV21-1 and TRBJ2-1; the D call of TRBD1 is as the table states it, not checked on the DNA. TRBV21-1 is classified as a pseudogene. The CDR3 covers 16 residues. The DNA for the CDR3 is TGTGCCAGCAGCAAAGAGCCAGGGGCTTTACCCGATGAGCAGTTCTTC. Amino acid sequence: CASSKEPGALPDEQFF.

The chain is built from TRBV6-1 and TRBJ1-6, with 8 bases aligning to TRBD1. With V trimmed by 1 base and J by 10 bases, 6 bases remained unmatched. The CDR3 runs to 15 residues. The germline CDR1 and CDR2 sequences are MNHNS and SASEGT. The chain's CDR3 is CASSEETGAGSPLHF. The CDR3 DNA reads as TGTGCCAGCAGTGAAGAGACAGGGGCTGGCTCACCCCTCCACTTT.

The J gene is TRBJ1-6, the V gene TRBV7-9, with no clear D. V lost 1 base, J lost 0 bases, and 10 bases lay in between. CDR1 is SEHNR and CDR2 is FQNEAQ in the germline V gene (reference sequence). This CDR3 contains 17 residues. The CDR3 DNA follows: TGTGCCAGCAGCTTAGGAGGTGCTAGCTCCTATAATTCACCCCTCCACTTT. Protein sequence: CASSLGGASSYNSPLHF.

The chain is built from TRBV7-9 and TRBJ2-2; D gene ambiguous. Trimming stripped 5 bases from V and 1 base from J, with 8 bases between. The CDR3 consists of 14 residues. The V gene's germline CDR1 is SEHNR and CDR2 FQNEAQ (reference sequence). In nucleotides, the CDR3 is TGTGCCAGCAGCAGCACGGGGAACACCGGGGAGCTGTTTTTT. Translating it yields CASSSTGNTGELFF.

The V call is TRBV11-2, the J call TRBJ2-5; 7 bases match TRBD2. The V and J ends lost 0 bases and 2 bases, in that order; junction bases with no gene match: 9. The germline V gene encodes CDR1 SGHAT and CDR2 FQNNGV. This CDR3 is 17 amino acids long. This CDR3 reads CASSLDPAGGGQETQYF. In DNA, the CDR3 is TGTGCCAGCAGCTTAGATCCGGCCGGGGGAGGGCAAGAGACCCAGTACTTC.

The chain couples TRBV6-5 to TRBJ2-4, with 9 bases matching TRBD1. The CDR3 totals 13 residues. The germline CDR1 and CDR2 sequences are MNHEY and SVGAGI. V dropped 11 bases and J dropped 0; count of bases not matched to a gene: 2. The CDR3: CAEGQGAKNIQYF. CDR3 DNA: TGTGCCGAGGGACAGGGAGCCAAAAACATTCAGTACTTC.

For the CDR3, the DNA is TGTGCCAGCAGTTTATATTGGGCTGGGCTGTTTTTT. This encodes CASSLYWAGLFF. The chain uses TRBV12-3 or TRBV12-4 and TRBJ1-4; D is unresolved. V lost 2 bases to trimming and J lost 14 bases, with 12 bases between them. The CDR3 is 12 residues long.

The chain uses TRBV19 and TRBJ2-1, with D possibly matching TRBD2 (6 bases). The CDR3 loop spans 14 amino acids. Germline lookup yields CDR1 LNHDA and CDR2 SQIVND (reference sequence). The V gene lost 5 bases and the J gene lost 3 bases, with 11 bases spanning the gap. In DNA form, the CDR3 reads TGTGCCAGTAGTCACTGGACTAACTACAATGAGCAGTTCTTC. Translated: CASSHWTNYNEQFF.

The V call is TRBV11-3, the J call TRBJ2-1; 7 bases map to TRBD1. After removal of 1 base from V and 10 bases from J, the junction contained 7 bases not matched to a gene. Germline V gene sequence: CDR1 SGHNT, CDR2 YENEEA. The CDR3 contains 14 residues. CDR3 bases: TGTGCCAGCAGCTTAGGCCACAGGGGTGGCGAGCAGTTCTTC. Protein product: CASSLGHRGGEQFF.

The genes are TRBV5-1 and TRBJ1-2; 10 positions agree with TRBD1. This CDR3 spans 14 amino acids. V trimming: 4 bases; J trimming: 8 bases; junction bases outside the gene matches: 8. Germline V gene data show CDR1 as SGHRS and CDR2 as YFSETQ. The CDR3 loop is CASSPDDRGQGYTF. CDR3 DNA sequence: TGCGCCAGCAGCCCGGATGACAGGGGGCAAGGCTACACCTTC. Full variable domain (outside the CDR3, taken from reference TRBV5-1 and TRBJ1-2): KAGVTQTPRYLIKTRGQQVTLSCSPISGHRSVSWYQQTPGQGLQFLFEYFSETQRNKGNFPGRFSGRQFSNSRSEMNVSTLELGDSALYLCASSPDDRGQGYTFGSGTRLTVV.

The chain is built from TRBV7-2 and TRBJ1-1; possibly TRBD1 for D (6 bases). There are 13 residues in the CDR3. The germline gives CDR1 SGHTA, CDR2 FQGNSA. Trimming took 6 bases from V and 1 from J, leaving 9 bases between them. CDR3 amino acids: CASRSDRNTEAFF. The CDR3 nucleotides read TGTGCCAGCAGATCGGACAGGAACACTGAAGCTTTCTTT.

The chain combines TRBV28 with TRBJ2-6, with D maybe TRBD2 (5 bases). This CDR3 comprises 14 residues. CDR1 is MDHEN and CDR2 is SYDVKM in the germline V gene. V was clipped by 7 bases and J by 0 bases, with 7 bases between them. The CDR3 nucleotides read TGTGCCAGCATCCGGGGCTCTGGGGCCAACGTCCTGACTTTC. Translating it yields CASIRGSGANVLTF.

The J gene is TRBJ1-6, the V gene TRBV18, with 9 bases lining up with TRBD1. This CDR3 contains 16 residues. V was clipped by 3 bases and J by 7 bases; unmatched bases: 7. CDR1 and CDR2 from the germline V gene are KGHSH and LQKENI. Here the CDR3 reads CASSPWGQGENSPLHF. DNA for the CDR3: TGTGCCAGCTCACCTTGGGGACAGGGCGAGAATTCACCCCTCCACTTT.

The genes are TRBV12-3 or TRBV12-4 and TRBJ2-1; the match to TRBD2 covers 10 bases. Losses at the gene ends were 8 bases for V and 6 bases for J; bases not matched to a gene: 1. The CDR3 is 12 residues long. Here the CDR3 reads CASLAGVNEQFF. CDR3 DNA sequence: TGTGCCAGCCTAGCGGGGGTCAATGAGCAGTTCTTC.

This clone has just one count. V and J are TRBV13 and TRBJ1-3, with 7 nucleotides matching TRBD1. The CDR3 sequence is 13 residues long. V trimming: 5 bases; J trimming: 8 bases; junction bases outside the gene matches: 6. The germline V gene encodes CDR1 PRHDT and CDR2 FYEKMQ (reference sequence). CDR3 coding DNA: TGTGCCAGCAGCCTTGACAGGGCGGACACCATATATTTT. Its protein is CASSLDRADTIYF.

This chain connects TRBV28 to TRBJ2-1; 7 bases are shared with TRBD1. This CDR3 contains 17 residues. The germline gives CDR1 MDHEN, CDR2 SYDVKM. V gave up 6 bases and J gave up 7 bases; unmatched junction bases: 18. The CDR3 protein is CASSSTSTGSGWNEQFF. The CDR3 DNA is TGTGCCAGCAGCTCAACCTCGACAGGGTCGGGTTGGAATGAGCAGTTCTTC.

The chain has TRBV7-3 and TRBJ2-3, with TRBD2 matching over 10 bases. Trimming took 3 bases from V and 6 from J; bases not matched to a gene: 6. From germline, CDR1 is SGHTA and CDR2 FQGTGA. CDR3 length equals 15 residues. CDR3 in DNA: TGTGCCAGCAGCTTTGTAGCGGGAGGCGGGGATACGCAGTATTTT. This translates into CASSFVAGGGDTQYF.